This T cell receptor (beta chain) was found in a study of T cell responses to AZD1222 COVID-19 vaccine (dated by TCRdb to 2020 to 2023). In the study overall: AZD1222 recipients with second doses at about 4 weeks or about 12 weeks were pooled, because spike-specific TCR depth and breadth did not differ between schedules. Enrollment into the trials was organized by age into subgroups of 18-55, 56-69 and 70-plus years, and those subgroups contained roughly 140, 27 and 60 TCR-sequenced participants, respectively. A total of 233 trial participants underwent TCR sequencing, of whom about 200 had received two doses of AZD1222 and about 25 had received two doses of the MenACWY control vaccine.

General study outcomes and caveats: The whole spike protein was spanned by vaccine-associated CD4 TCRs, and dominant responses were seen in regions 160-218 and 743-854. Epitopes outside the regions mutated in the B.1.351 and B.1.1.7 variants were reportedly recognized by nearly half of the unique spike-specific TCRs. After two AZD1222 doses, both the breadth and the depth of spike-specific TCRs were significantly higher than at day 0 and than in MenACWY recipients. In the small 56-69-year group, the increase in depth fell short of significance, most likely because of low power. Only 5 to 7 AZD1222 recipients were SARS-CoV-2 seropositive at baseline, limiting conclusions about previously exposed vaccinees. Most participants were white British and females outnumbered males, and the authors suggested that clonal diversity may have been underestimated. Because no day 14 peak-response samples were available, the repertoires could be characterized only after the peak T cell response.

For this clone: Its antigen is currently not known. Base qualities are not at hand, and no much larger clone is one base apart.

The sample's time point label, in plain terms: baseline before first vaccination. Vaccinee samples came from UK trials COV001 and COV002, including a single-blind randomized controlled phase 2/3 trial of AZD1222 (ChAdOx1 nCoV-19) in healthy adults. For TCRbeta chain sequencing, PBMC samples were collected from trial participants at day 0 and at day 28 after the second dose. The CDR3 regions of human TCRbeta chains were subjected to immunosequencing. As for how the authors treated the data: Repertoire TCRs were checked for matches against a reference library of SARS-CoV-2-specific TCRs that had been generated using the MIRA antigen-specificity platform. Breadth meant the fraction of unique TCRs that were SARS-CoV-2-associated, whereas depth meant the fraction of total T cells that were SARS-CoV-2-associated. Using the MIRA data, each spike-specific TCR was mapped to the spike region that the TCR reacts to and placed in a CD4 or CD8 class. Log10-transformed breadth and depth values were compared by one-way ANOVA with Sidak's multiple comparisons tests. Imported from immuneACCESS, the table was reduced by TCRdb to in-frame sequences with V and J called. These copies leave out some clones; in studies compared against another copy, an unresolved V gene accounts for under half, and the cause of the remainder is not known. That table gives V, J and clone size, and the DNA gave D and trimming. In this sample the table shows about 100,000 clones, around 87% of which occur a single time. The top ten hold about 15% of the sample.

Trimming takes 6 bases off V and 7 bases off J; junction bases not matched to a gene: 9. The CDR1 and CDR2 encoded by the germline V gene are MNHEY and SVGAGI. From the cysteine through the phenylalanine, the CDR3 covers 15 amino acids. The only DNA kept is the CDR3, 45 bases in frame from the first base. The sample was peripheral blood, taken on day 0 of AZD1222 vaccination. This clonotype was sampled from an adult in good health. The chain couples TRBV6-5 to TRBJ1-5; the junction holds 10 bases that match TRBD1. The bases are TGTGCCAGCAGAGCCGGGACAGGGGTTTGGCAGCCCCAGCATTTT. The encoded protein is CASRAGTGVWQPQHF.